This T cell receptor beta chain was identified during a study of cytomegalovirus exposure and HLA in healthy donors. Overall study results and limits: The listing of fewer than 200 TCR beta chains classed them as cytomegalovirus-associated. Across donors, presence/absence analyses took sequencing depth to be roughly uniform.

Primers: 60 Vbeta forward and 13 Jbeta reverse. Profiled with immunoSEQ multiplex PCR; TCRdb holds only in-frame clones, not every one. In the table there are about 190,000 clones, 65% to 90% of which are singletons. To note about this clone: Its specificity is unknown.

The TCR was taken from a man aged 35-49 years in good health and CMV-seropositive. Input material: PBMCs.

CDR3 sequence: CSVPAVTYTEAFF. The CDR3 DNA reads as TGCAGCGTTCCGGCGGTGACCTACACTGAAGCTTTCTTT. This rearrangement joins TRBV29-1 to TRBJ1-1; D gene uncertain. Germline V gene lookup returns CDR1 SQVTM and CDR2 ANQGSEA. CDR3 length equals 13 residues. V lost 5 bases to trimming and J lost 3 bases, with 13 bases between them.